This TCR beta chain originates from a study of T-cell reconstitution after alpha-beta-depleted transplantation in children. The CDR3 sequence is 16 residues long. The germline V gene encodes CDR1 DFQATT and CDR2 SNEGSKA (reference sequence). V gave up 0 bases and J gave up 5 bases; unmatched junction bases: 7. This clonotype showed up many times. Unique molecular identifiers were incorporated into the prepared TCRbeta library. TCRdb re-called the PCR reads with MiXCR, one entry per CDR3 protein. The table includes around 440,000 distinct CDR3 sequences, under 20% detected once. This specimen consisted of PBMCs, mostly from graft donor cells, obtained 360 days after TCRalphabeta/CD19-depleted stem cell transplant. This chain links TRBV20-1 with TRBJ2-2, with 9 bases identical to TRBD2. This clonotype was sampled from a boy in the first two years of life who had a stem cell transplant for Wiskott-Aldrich syndrome, so the T cells may come from the graft donor. CDR3 bases: TGCAGTGCTAGAGATGGAGCGGGGGGACGAACCGGGGAGCTGTTTTTT. Protein sequence: CSARDGAGGRTGELFF.